This TCR beta chain comes out of a study of T cell changes during pregnancy in multiple sclerosis. Assay used: immunoSEQ multiplex PCR; TCRdb lists only in-frame clones, some missing. Here the sample spans tens of thousands of clones, over 75% being singletons. Trimming at V came to 6 bases and at J to 2 bases, leaving 4 bases not matched to a gene. The CDR3 contains 14 residues. Germline CDR1 reads SGHRS; CDR2 reads YFSETQ. The sample in question was CD4+ T cells from peripheral blood mononuclear cells, obtained in the third trimester of pregnancy. The V and J genes are TRBV5-1 and TRBJ2-1; 8 bases match TRBD1. The clonotype was recovered from a female donor in good health, enrolled as a control in a pregnancy study. The chain's CDR3 is CASKLDRAYNEQFF. CDR3 bases: TGCGCCAGCAAACTGGACAGGGCCTACAATGAGCAGTTCTTC.